Listed here are 21 T cell receptor beta chains from one sample, sequenced in a study of cytomegalovirus exposure and HLA in healthy donors. The PCR used 60 Vbeta and 13 Jbeta primers. Sequencing was performed with immunoSEQ multiplex PCR; in TCRdb, only in-frame clones are kept and a portion is missing. The data show around 150,000 clones, 82% seen once. Sample: PBMCs. These receptors came from a male donor in good health and CMV-seronegative.

This clone was found once. V usage is TRBV19 and J usage is TRBJ2-1; 11 nucleotides agree with TRBD2. This CDR3 has 17 amino acids. V was pared by 3 bases and J by 2 bases, with 6 bases of the junction left unmatched. CDR1 is LNHDA and CDR2 is SQIVND in the germline V gene (reference sequence). The CDR3, as DNA: TGTGCCAGTAGTATCGTACTAGCGGGAGACGCCTACAATGAGCAGTTCTTC. This sequence encodes CASSIVLAGDAYNEQFF.

This clone was seen a few times. The chain carries TRBV30 and TRBJ1-3, with a weak D call TRBD1 (5 bases). Deletions cut 7 bases from V and 1 base from J, with 11 bases between. From germline, CDR1 is GTSNPN and CDR2 SVGIG (reference sequence). This CDR3 has 13 amino acids. CDR3 bases: TGTGCCTTAAGATCAGGGTCTGGAAACACCATATATTTT. This gives the protein CALRSGSGNTIYF.

The V call is TRBV27, the J call TRBJ1-1; D not certain. The germline V gene has CDR1 MNHEY and CDR2 SMNVEV (reference sequence). The CDR3 consists of 14 residues. V lost 7 bases and J 6 bases, leaving 18 bases between the germline ends. The DNA of the CDR3 is TGTGCCAGCACTACGGGTCTCGCGAGTTCTGAAGCTTTCTTT. Translated, it gives CASTTGLASSEAFF.

The gene calls are TRBV20-1 and TRBJ1-1; possible D gene TRBD1, 6 bases. CDR1 is DFQATT and CDR2 is SNEGSKA in the germline V gene (reference sequence). This CDR3 is built from 10 residues. With 5 bases removed from V and 8 bases from J, the gap between germline ends came to 9 bases. The CDR3 coding sequence is TGCAGTGCTCCTACAGGGGAAGCTTTCTTT. Amino acids: CSAPTGEAFF.

The count of this clone is one. Written as DNA, the CDR3 is TGTGCCAGCAGTTACGGGACAGGGTTCACCGGGGAGCTGTTTTTT. It is translated as CASSYGTGFTGELFF. V is TRBV6-6 and J is TRBJ2-2; the match to TRBD1 covers 9 bases. The CDR3 consists of 15 residues. V gave up 2 bases and J gave up 4 bases; unmatched junction bases: 2. Germline V lookup: CDR1 MNHNY, CDR2 SVGAGI (reference sequence).

This clone was detected a few times. The chain has TRBV18 and TRBJ2-7; TRBD2 agrees at 7 bases. Germline CDR1 is KGHSH and CDR2 is LQKENI. Trimming at V came to 3 bases and at J to 5 bases, leaving 4 bases not matched to a gene. The CDR3 consists of 13 residues. The CDR3, as DNA: TGTGCCAGCTCACCCCAACGGGGGGACGAGCAGTACTTC. It yields the protein CASSPQRGDEQYF.

J is TRBJ2-7 and V is TRBV6-5; 7 bases line up with TRBD1. V shed 3 bases, J shed 2 bases, and the junction held 4 bases outside the gene matches. This CDR3 has 14 residues. CDR1 and CDR2 from the germline V gene are MNHEY and SVGAGI. CDR3 in DNA: TGTGCCAGCAGTTATACGACAGGGACCTACGAGCAGTACTTC. Translating gives CASSYTTGTYEQYF.

The rearrangement uses TRBV20-1 and TRBJ2-1; unclear D gene. V lost 8 bases and J 4 bases, leaving 9 bases between the germline ends. CDR1 is DFQATT, CDR2 SNEGSKA, per germline (reference sequence). CDR3 length: 11 amino acids. CDR3 sequence reads: CSPSGYNEQFF. The CDR3 DNA sequence: TGCAGTCCATCCGGGTACAATGAGCAGTTCTTC.

The chain joins TRBV28 to TRBJ2-7, with 12 positions matching TRBD1. The ends lost 2 bases at V and 6 bases at J; junction bases unmatched: 5. This CDR3 is built from 15 residues. CDR1 MDHEN and CDR2 SYDVKM come from the germline V gene. CDR3 nucleotide sequence: TGTGCCAGCAGTTTAGGGGGGACAGGGGGCCTCGAGCAGTACTTC. This codes for CASSLGGTGGLEQYF.

The chain combines TRBV7-2 with TRBJ2-7; TRBD2 aligns across 7 bases. Germline V gene lookup returns CDR1 SGHTA and CDR2 FQGNSA. V was clipped by 5 bases and J by 3 bases; unmatched bases: 4. The CDR3 length is 13 residues. CDR3 sequence reads: CASSGLGIYEQYF. CDR3 in DNA: TGTGCCAGCAGCGGACTAGGGATCTACGAGCAGTACTTC.

A word on this clone: This same CDR3 is encoded by further DNA sequences in the sample. CDR3 coding DNA: TGCAGTGCTATTCAGGGTTACGAGCAGTACTTC. Translation: CSAIQGYEQYF. The chain employs TRBV20-1 and TRBJ2-7, with a possible D match to TRBD1 (5 bases). Trimming left V 4 bases short and J 4 bases short, with 8 bases between. The CDR3 loop spans 11 amino acids. The germline V gene has CDR1 DFQATT and CDR2 SNEGSKA (reference sequence).

As to this clone: Mismatch with germline at one junction end may stem from a read error. The chain carries TRBV2 and TRBJ2-1, with 12 bases identical to TRBD2. CDR1 is SNHLY, CDR2 FYNNEI, per germline. The CDR3 is 17 amino acids. The CDR3 region is CASSGTSGTSSHNEQFF. Written as DNA, the CDR3 is TGTGCCAGCAGTGGGACTAGCGGGACCAGCTCCCACAATGAGCAGTTCTTC.

This clone was seen once. The V and J genes are TRBV4-3 and TRBJ2-2, with 8 positions matching TRBD2. Unmatched junction bases numbered 10, after V lost 5 bases and J lost 2 bases. This CDR3 contains 17 residues. CDR1 and CDR2 (germline): LGHNA, YSLEER. The CDR3 DNA follows: TGCGCCAGCAGCGAGACCCCAGCGGGAGCTAACACCGGGGAGCTGTTTTTT. Residues: CASSETPAGANTGELFF.

V and J are TRBV5-1 and TRBJ2-2; weak D call: TRBD1 (5 bases). The CDR3 is 14 amino acids. Germline V gene lookup returns CDR1 SGHRS and CDR2 YFSETQ. With 0 bases removed from V and 6 bases from J, the gap between germline ends came to 9 bases. The CDR3 loop is CASSLASGPGELFF. The CDR3 coding sequence is TGCGCCAGCAGCTTGGCCTCAGGGCCCGGGGAGCTGTTTTTT.

The V and J genes are TRBV5-5 and TRBJ1-4; no clear D. Trimming removed 3 bases at V and 0 bases at J, with 12 bases between. This CDR3 has 16 residues. In germline, CDR1 is SGHKS, CDR2 YYEKEE (reference sequence). CDR3 loop: CASSSRPLPTNEKLFF. The CDR3 coding sequence is TGTGCCAGCAGCTCGAGGCCTCTTCCAACTAATGAAAAACTGTTTTTT.

The CDR3 coding sequence is TGTGCCAGCAGCCCTCCCTGGCGGGGGGCGGGCACCGGGGAGCTGTTTTTT. Protein: CASSPPWRGAGTGELFF. The gene calls are TRBV14 and TRBJ2-2, with 8 bases lining up with TRBD2. The germline gives CDR1 SGHDN, CDR2 FVKESK. Trimming removed 4 bases from V and 4 bases from J; junction bases left unmatched: 11. The CDR3 is 17 amino acids.

The rearrangement links TRBV15 to TRBJ2-1; D is undetermined. There are 15 residues in the CDR3. V was shortened by 0 bases and J by 9 bases, with 15 bases between the two germline ends. The germline CDR1 and CDR2 sequences are LNHNV and YYDKDF (reference sequence). The CDR3 reads CATSRDLASTGEQFF. As DNA, the CDR3 is TGTGCCACCAGCAGAGATCTCGCGAGCACTGGTGAGCAGTTCTTC.

The chain has TRBV19 and TRBJ1-5; D might be TRBD1 (6 bases). Trimming pared 3 bases from V and 5 bases from J, leaving 11 bases between. Germline V lookup: CDR1 LNHDA, CDR2 SQIVND (reference sequence). The CDR3 length is 14 residues. CDR3 protein: CASSMQGSDQPQHF. The CDR3, as DNA: TGTGCCAGTAGTATGCAGGGGTCGGATCAGCCCCAGCATTTT.

The chain links TRBV11-1 to TRBJ1-2; D ambiguous. Trimming removed 3 bases at V and 8 bases at J, with 16 bases between. The CDR3 covers 14 residues. CDR1 is SGHAT, CDR2 FQDESV, per germline (reference sequence). CDR3 loop: CASSFSLAGFGYTF. For the CDR3, the DNA is TGTGCCAGCAGCTTTAGTCTTGCGGGATTCGGCTACACCTTC.

The V gene is TRBV6-5, the J gene TRBJ1-5; D gene uncertain. Looked up from germline, CDR1 is MNHEY and CDR2 is SVGAGI. CDR3 size: 13 residues. The ends were cut back, 0 bases at V and 7 bases at J, with 7 bases in the middle. The CDR3 DNA reads as TGTGCCAGCAGTTACTCATTGAGCCAGCCCCAGCATTTT. Translated, it gives CASSYSLSQPQHF.

The gene calls are TRBV27 and TRBJ1-2; maybe TRBD1 (5 bases). Trimming stripped 5 bases from V and 6 bases from J, with 13 bases between. CDR1 is MNHEY, CDR2 SMNVEV, per germline (reference sequence). The CDR3 is 13 amino acids. The CDR3 sequence is CASSNSGNDGYTF. Here the CDR3 DNA reads TGTGCCAGCAGTAACTCAGGGAATGATGGCTACACCTTC.